The clone carrying this T cell receptor beta chain was observed a few times. Its antigen is as yet unknown. This sample was included in a study of graft-versus-host responses after intestinal transplantation. Study information: Grafts that recipients had were multivisceral, liver-intestinal, or isolated intestinal transplants.

The junction had 5 bases not matched to a gene; V was cut back by 5 bases and J by 2 bases. The CDR3 has 15 amino acids. The germline V gene has CDR1 LNHDA and CDR2 SQIVND (reference sequence). The method was immunoSEQ multiplex PCR; TCRdb's version includes in-frame clones alone and lacks a portion of them. The repertoire holds about 88,000 clones, with 75% to 95% as singletons. The TCR sequence derives from a human donor who was the organ donor for an intestinal transplant. The sequenced sample was unstimulated CD4+ T cells sorted from spleen or lymph node cells, obtained before transplant. The genes are TRBV19 and TRBJ2-7; TRBD2 aligns across 11 bases. The CDR3 DNA follows: TGTGCCAGTAGTGTTAGCGGGAGGGGAACCTACGAGCAGTACTTC. Protein product: CASSVSGRGTYEQYF.